This TCR beta chain was identified in a study of cytomegalovirus exposure and HLA in healthy donors. Study overall: Around 87 million unique TCRs, all from HLA-typed donors, were included in an early release of the data. Whole-study findings and limits: Reported results showed that the classifier diagnosed cytomegalovirus status with high specificity and sensitivity. A missense variant in DCLRE1C was later tied to TCR beta V- and J-gene trimming.

This clone came up a few times. The antigen is not known. Primers for the PCR totalled 60 Vbeta and 13 Jbeta. The repertoire was sequenced with immunoSEQ multiplex PCR; TCRdb's copy has only in-frame clones and lacks some. The profile shows 100,000 to 150,000 clones, 80% of them singletons. The CDR3 totals 15 residues. Germline V gene lookup returns CDR1 KGHSH and CDR2 LQKENI. V dropped 3 bases and J dropped 2 bases, with 14 bases sitting between them. This rearrangement joins TRBV18 to TRBJ2-7; weak D call: TRBD1 (6 bases). The sequence derives from a man in his forties or fifties in good health and CMV-seronegative. The sample was PBMCs. CDR3 protein: CASSPPAGAAYEQYF. Here the CDR3 DNA reads TGTGCCAGCTCACCCCCAGCAGGGGCCGCCTACGAGCAGTACTTC. Supplemented by reference TRBV18 and TRBJ2-7, the full variable domain reads NAGVMQNPRHLVRRRGQEARLRCSPMKGHSHVYWYRQLPEEGLKFMVYLQKENIIDESGMPKERFSAEFPKEGPSILRIQQVVRGDSAAYFCASSPPAGAAYEQYFGPGTRLTVT.